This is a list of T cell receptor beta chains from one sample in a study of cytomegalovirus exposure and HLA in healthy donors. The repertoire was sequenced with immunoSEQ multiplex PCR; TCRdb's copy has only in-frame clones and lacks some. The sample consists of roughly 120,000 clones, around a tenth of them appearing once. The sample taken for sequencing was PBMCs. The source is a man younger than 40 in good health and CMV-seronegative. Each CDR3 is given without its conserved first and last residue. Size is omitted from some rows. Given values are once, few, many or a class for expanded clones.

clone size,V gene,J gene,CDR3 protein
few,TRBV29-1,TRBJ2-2,SVETGLQGSNTGELF
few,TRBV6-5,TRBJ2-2,ASSTQGSNTGELF
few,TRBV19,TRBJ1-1,ASRVPGNTEAF
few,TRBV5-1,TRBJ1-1,ASSGSAKLQGAKTNTEAF
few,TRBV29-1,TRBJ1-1,SVEDLRGEAF
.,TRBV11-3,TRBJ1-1,ASSLDGGVNTEAF
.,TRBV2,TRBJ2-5,ASSEDLGQWLETQY
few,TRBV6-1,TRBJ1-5,ASSEHRGINSNQPQH
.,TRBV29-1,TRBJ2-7,SVQQGYEQY
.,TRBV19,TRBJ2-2,ASSTIAGTVFPGELF
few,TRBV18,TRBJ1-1,ASSPIPGGTEAF
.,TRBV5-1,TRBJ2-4,ASSLRQGLAKNIQY
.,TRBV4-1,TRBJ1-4,ASSRDRGEEKLF
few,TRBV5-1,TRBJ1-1,ASSTGTGAEAF
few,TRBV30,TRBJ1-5,AWAQGGRQPQH
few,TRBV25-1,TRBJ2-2,AKTSGGTGELF
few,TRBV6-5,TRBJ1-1,ASSRDRGMNTEAF
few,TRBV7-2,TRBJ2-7,ASSLGAVSSYEQY
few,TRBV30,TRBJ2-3,AWTHGRPGSDTQY
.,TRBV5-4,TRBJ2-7,ASSQGDEQY
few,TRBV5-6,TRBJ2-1,ASSFDRGLFNEQF
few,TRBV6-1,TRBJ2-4,ASSDRTGGARNIQY
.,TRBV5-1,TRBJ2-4,ASSLRGESPLNIQY
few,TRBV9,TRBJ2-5,ASSSSGGLQETQY
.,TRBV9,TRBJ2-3,ASSVERGDTQY
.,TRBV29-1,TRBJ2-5,SVSRKKETQY
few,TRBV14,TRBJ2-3,ASSQGLAPSTDTQY
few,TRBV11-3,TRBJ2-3,ASSRLAGELTDTQY
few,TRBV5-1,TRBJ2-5,ASSSTSMGETQY
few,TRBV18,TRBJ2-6,ASSPLGFSGRPSGANVLT
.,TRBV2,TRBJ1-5,ASSEALGPQH
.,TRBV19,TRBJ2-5,ASSIRYGYQETQY
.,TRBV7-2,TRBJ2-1,ASSLEARGYNEQF
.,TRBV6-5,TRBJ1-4,ASSYERQGTKLF
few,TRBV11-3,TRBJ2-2,ATPEGTGELF
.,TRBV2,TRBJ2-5,ASNQDRQETQY
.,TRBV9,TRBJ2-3,ASSARLAGGPSDTQY
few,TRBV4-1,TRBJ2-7,ASSQADFLGSSYEQY
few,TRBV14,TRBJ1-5,ASGDRAMVGQPQH
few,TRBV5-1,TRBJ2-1,ASSLKLAYNEQF
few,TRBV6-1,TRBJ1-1,ASKALDRGEIF
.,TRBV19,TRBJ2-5,ASQQGRETQY
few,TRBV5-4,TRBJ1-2,ASSLLGGRGYT
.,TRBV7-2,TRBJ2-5,ASSQDRTAGQY
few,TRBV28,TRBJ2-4,ATLDRGPSGIQY
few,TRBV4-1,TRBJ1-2,ASSLAGVNYGYT
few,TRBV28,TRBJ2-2,ASSPDRNTGELF
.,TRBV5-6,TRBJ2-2,ASSLKGLAGGGELF